Listed here are 18 T cell receptor beta chains from one sample, sequenced in a study of a mutant IDH1 vaccine in newly diagnosed glioma. These receptors have no identified antigens. TCRdb keeps only in-frame clones here, not all; method: immunoSEQ multiplex PCR. Found here are over 95,000 clones, under 90% of them singletons; the top ten hold 0.55% to 0.7%. The time point here: week 11, during vaccination. With topical imiquimod, each dose of the vaccine consisted of 300 ug of mutant IDH1 20-mer peptide. The sequences come from PBMCs, collected from a glioma patient whose treatment included an IDH1 peptide vaccine. The source of these receptors is a woman aged 45-60 years with glioma.

This sequence joins TRBV6-5 and TRBJ2-5, with TRBD1 matching 8 bases. Losses at the gene ends were 6 bases for V and 3 bases for J; bases not matched to a gene: 6. The CDR3 spans 14 residues. Germline V gene lookup returns CDR1 MNHEY and CDR2 SVGAGI. CDR3 nucleotide sequence: TGTGCCAGCAGCCGACTGACAGGGGAAGAGACCCAGTACTTC. Amino acid sequence: CASSRLTGEETQYF.

V usage is TRBV5-1 and J usage is TRBJ2-1, with 7 bases matching TRBD2. The CDR3 consists of 17 residues. Germline assignment: CDR1 SGHRS and CDR2 YFSETQ. Unmatched junction bases numbered 16, after V lost 4 bases and J lost 6 bases. CDR3 coding DNA: TGCGCCAGCAGCCCAGGCCAATCCGGGACTATACTCAATGAGCAGTTCTTC. This translates into CASSPGQSGTILNEQFF. Full variable domain (missing parts from reference TRBV5-1 and TRBJ2-1): KAGVTQTPRYLIKTRGQQVTLSCSPISGHRSVSWYQQTPGQGLQFLFEYFSETQRNKGNFPGRFSGRQFSNSRSEMNVSTLELGDSALYLCASSPGQSGTILNEQFFGPGTRLTVL.

The V call is TRBV5-4, the J call TRBJ2-5, with D possibly being TRBD1 (6 bases). Germline assignment: CDR1 SGHNT and CDR2 YYREEE (reference sequence). The CDR3 has 13 residues. V lost 7 bases and J lost 3, with 13 bases in between. The CDR3 region is CASFRNREETQYF. For the CDR3, the DNA is TGTGCCAGCTTCCGGAACAGGGAAGAGACCCAGTACTTC.

The chain is built from TRBV5-4 and TRBJ2-2; 13 nucleotides line up with TRBD2. Germline assignment: CDR1 SGHNT and CDR2 YYREEE (reference sequence). The CDR3 has 18 residues. Losses at the gene ends were 0 bases for V and 3 bases for J; bases not matched to a gene: 5. The CDR3 loop reads CASSLGLAGGPDTGELFF. The CDR3 region has the DNA TGTGCCAGCAGCTTGGGACTAGCGGGAGGCCCCGACACCGGGGAGCTGTTTTTT.

The rearrangement uses TRBV7-9 and TRBJ2-6; D remains ambiguous. The germline V gene encodes CDR1 SEHNR and CDR2 FQNEAQ (reference sequence). Trimming cost V 3 bases and J 0 bases, with 9 bases left between them. The length of the CDR3 is 16 residues. As DNA, the CDR3 is TGTGCCAGCAGCTTTATTCTAGGCTCTGGGGCCAACGTCCTGACTTTC. This codes for CASSFILGSGANVLTF.

The rearrangement uses TRBV7-2 and TRBJ2-5, with 7 nucleotides matching TRBD1. The CDR3 has 13 amino acids. Germline V gene data show CDR1 as SGHTA and CDR2 as FQGNSA. V shed 3 bases and J 5 bases; nucleotides not matched to a gene: 3. The CDR3 DNA follows: TGTGCCAGCAGCTTTGACAGGGAGGAGACCCAGTACTTC. Residues: CASSFDREETQYF.

The chain uses TRBV5-1 and TRBJ1-2; D is undetermined. V was cut by 0 bases and J by 7 bases, with 13 bases left in between. Looked up from germline, CDR1 is SGHRS and CDR2 is YFSETQ. This CDR3 has 14 residues. The CDR3 reads CASSLGGNTGGYTF. The CDR3 bases are TGCGCCAGCAGCTTGGGCGGGAACACCGGTGGCTACACCTTC.

This clone appeared a single time. The chain carries TRBV7-9 and TRBJ2-1; maybe TRBD2 (6 bases). This CDR3 is built from 15 residues. V lost 5 bases and J lost 5, with 16 bases in between. Germline CDR1 is SEHNR and CDR2 is FQNEAQ (reference sequence). The chain's CDR3 is CASSLRGSGDNEQFF. Here the CDR3 DNA reads TGTGCCAGCAGCCTTAGGGGTAGCGGAGACAATGAGCAGTTCTTC.

The chain employs TRBV10-2 and TRBJ1-3; D is unresolved. This CDR3 region has 13 residues. Germline assignment: CDR1 WSHSY and CDR2 SAAADI. V dropped 5 bases and J dropped 0 bases, with 5 bases sitting between them. In DNA, the CDR3 is TGCGCCAGCAGTACGAGCTCTGGAAACACCATATATTTT. This sequence encodes CASSTSSGNTIYF.

This clone was observed a single time. This sequence joins TRBV28 and TRBJ2-7; D is possibly TRBD1 or TRBD2 (6 bases each). The CDR3 sequence is 14 residues long. Germline loops: CDR1 MDHEN, CDR2 SYDVKM. V lost 3 bases and J lost 1, with 10 bases in between. The CDR3 DNA follows: TGTGCCAGCAGTTTGGAGGGGGGATCCTACGAGCAGTACTTC. Its protein product is CASSLEGGSYEQYF.

The CDR3 DNA follows: TGTGCCAGCACCGGGGACCACACAGATACGCAGTATTTT. Protein product: CASTGDHTDTQYF. The V and J genes are TRBV25-1 and TRBJ2-3; D tentatively reads TRBD1 or TRBD2 (5 bases each). V was cut by 7 bases and J by 2 bases, with 10 bases left in between. The V gene's germline CDR1 is MGHDK and CDR2 SYGVNS. The CDR3 runs to 13 residues.

The J gene is TRBJ1-2, the V gene TRBV2, with no clear D. This CDR3 region has 12 residues. CDR1 and CDR2 from the germline V gene are SNHLY and FYNNEI. The V end was cut by 5 bases, the J end by 7 bases, with 11 bases between. The CDR3 DNA follows: TGTGCCAGCAGTATCCACGGGCCTGGCTACACCTTC. Translated: CASSIHGPGYTF.

The rearrangement joins TRBV6-6 to TRBJ2-7; D not resolved. The V gene lost 8 bases and the J gene lost 1 base, with 9 bases spanning the gap. The germline gives CDR1 MNHNY, CDR2 SVGAGI (reference sequence). The CDR3 sequence is 12 residues long. The CDR3 DNA is TGTGCCAGCGCTAGAGCATCCTACGAGCAGTACTTC. Encoded protein: CASARASYEQYF.

The gene calls are TRBV19 and TRBJ1-6; D is uncertain. Trimming took off 3 bases at V and 7 bases at J, with 7 bases between the two ends. In germline, CDR1 is LNHDA, CDR2 SQIVND (reference sequence). CDR3 length equals 13 residues. CDR3 DNA: TGTGCCAGTAGTATTGGGGTAAATTCACCCCTCCACTTT. Translation gives CASSIGVNSPLHF.

The genes are TRBV9 and TRBJ2-2; D is uncertain. Trimming removed 1 base from V and 6 bases from J, with 7 bases in between. This CDR3 is built from 13 residues. Germline assignment: CDR1 SGDLS and CDR2 YYNGEE. The CDR3 coding sequence is TGTGCCAGCAGCGTATACGTACCCGGGGAGCTGTTTTTT. As protein: CASSVYVPGELFF.

V is TRBV5-1 and J is TRBJ2-1; a possible D gene is TRBD1 (5 bases). Deletions cut 9 bases from V and 8 bases from J, with 24 bases between. The germline V gene has CDR1 SGHRS and CDR2 YFSETQ. CDR3 length: 15 amino acids. The CDR3 protein is CATGEIQAYDDEQFF. The CDR3 DNA sequence: TGCGCCACCGGTGAAATACAGGCGTACGACGATGAGCAGTTCTTC.

This rearrangement joins TRBV27 to TRBJ1-2, with 9 bases fitting TRBD1. The CDR3 totals 15 residues. Losses at the gene ends were 3 bases for V and 6 bases for J; bases not matched to a gene: 8. CDR1 MNHEY and CDR2 SMNVEV come from the germline V gene (reference sequence). The CDR3 here is CASSLTGTGIDGYTF. The CDR3 nucleotides are TGTGCCAGCAGTTTGACCGGGACAGGGATCGATGGCTACACCTTC.

The rearrangement uses TRBV7-9 and TRBJ1-1; D remains ambiguous. From germline, CDR1 is SEHNR and CDR2 FQNEAQ (reference sequence). This CDR3 region has 13 residues. Trimming removed 0 bases at V and 5 bases at J, with 7 bases between. This chain's CDR3 is CASSLAQGTEAFF. The CDR3 bases are TGTGCCAGCAGCTTAGCGCAAGGGACTGAAGCTTTCTTT.